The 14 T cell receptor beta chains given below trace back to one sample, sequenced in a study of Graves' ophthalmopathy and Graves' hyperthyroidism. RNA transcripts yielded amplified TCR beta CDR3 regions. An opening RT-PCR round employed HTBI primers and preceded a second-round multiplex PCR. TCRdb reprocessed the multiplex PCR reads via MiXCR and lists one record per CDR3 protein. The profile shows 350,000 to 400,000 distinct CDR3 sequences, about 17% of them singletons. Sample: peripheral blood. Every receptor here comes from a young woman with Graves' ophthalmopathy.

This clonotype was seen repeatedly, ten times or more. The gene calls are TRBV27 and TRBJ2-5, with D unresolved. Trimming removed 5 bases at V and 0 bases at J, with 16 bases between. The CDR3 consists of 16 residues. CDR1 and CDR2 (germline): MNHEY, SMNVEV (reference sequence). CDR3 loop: CASSPPGGRDQETQYF. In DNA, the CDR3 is TGTGCCAGCAGTCCCCCGGGCGGTCGAGACCAAGAGACCCAGTACTTC.

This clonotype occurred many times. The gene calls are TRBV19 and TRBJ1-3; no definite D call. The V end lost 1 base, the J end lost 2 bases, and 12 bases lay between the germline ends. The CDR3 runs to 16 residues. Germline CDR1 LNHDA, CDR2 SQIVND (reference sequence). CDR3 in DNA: TGTGCCAGTAGTATAGTGCTGGGAAGTACTGGAAACACCATATATTTT. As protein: CASSIVLGSTGNTIYF.

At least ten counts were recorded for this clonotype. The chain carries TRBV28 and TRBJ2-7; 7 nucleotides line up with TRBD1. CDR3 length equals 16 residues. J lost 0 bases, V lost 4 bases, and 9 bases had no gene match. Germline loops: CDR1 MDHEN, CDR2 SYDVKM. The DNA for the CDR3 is TGTGCCAGCAGTTCCGACCGACAGGGCCTCTCCTACGAGCAGTACTTC. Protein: CASSSDRQGLSYEQYF.

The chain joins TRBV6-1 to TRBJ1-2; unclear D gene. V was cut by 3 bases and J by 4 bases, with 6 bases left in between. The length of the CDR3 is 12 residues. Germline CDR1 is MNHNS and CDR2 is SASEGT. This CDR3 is CASSDWPYGYTF. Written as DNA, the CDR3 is TGTGCCAGCAGTGATTGGCCCTATGGCTACACCTTC.

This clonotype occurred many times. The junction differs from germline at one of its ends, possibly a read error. The chain's CDR3 is CATSRDPEETGELVF. CDR3 in DNA: TGTGCCACCAGCAGAGATCCTGAGGAAACCGGGGAGCTGGTTTTT. The rearrangement uses TRBV15 and TRBJ2-2, with D maybe TRBD2 (5 bases). Looked up from germline, CDR1 is LNHNV and CDR2 is YYDKDF (reference sequence). The CDR3 runs to 15 residues.

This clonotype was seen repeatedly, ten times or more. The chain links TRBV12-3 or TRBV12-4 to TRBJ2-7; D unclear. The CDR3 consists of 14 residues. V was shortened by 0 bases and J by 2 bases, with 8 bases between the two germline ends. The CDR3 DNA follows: TGTGCCAGCAGTTTAGCAGGGTCCCCCTACGAGCAGTACTTC. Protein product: CASSLAGSPYEQYF.

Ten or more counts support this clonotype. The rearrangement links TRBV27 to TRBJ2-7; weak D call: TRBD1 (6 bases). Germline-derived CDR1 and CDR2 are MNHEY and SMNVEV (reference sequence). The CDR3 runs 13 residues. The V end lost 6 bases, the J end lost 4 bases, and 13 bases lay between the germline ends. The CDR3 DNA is TGTGCCAGCAGAGACAGGAACGGGTACGAGCAGTACTTC. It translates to CASRDRNGYEQYF.

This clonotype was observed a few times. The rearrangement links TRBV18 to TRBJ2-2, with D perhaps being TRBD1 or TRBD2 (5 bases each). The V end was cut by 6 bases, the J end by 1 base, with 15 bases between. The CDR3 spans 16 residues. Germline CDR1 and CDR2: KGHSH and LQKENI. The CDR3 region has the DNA TGTGCCAGCTCGTCCGGGACGAGGGTGAACACCGGGGAGCTGTTTTTT. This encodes CASSSGTRVNTGELFF.

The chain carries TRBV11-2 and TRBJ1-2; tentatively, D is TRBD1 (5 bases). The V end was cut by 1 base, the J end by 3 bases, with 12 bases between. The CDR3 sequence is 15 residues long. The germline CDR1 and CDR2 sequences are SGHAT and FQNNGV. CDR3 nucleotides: TGTGCCAGCAGCTTAGGGCCAGGGCTCCACTATGGCTACACCTTC. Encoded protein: CASSLGPGLHYGYTF.

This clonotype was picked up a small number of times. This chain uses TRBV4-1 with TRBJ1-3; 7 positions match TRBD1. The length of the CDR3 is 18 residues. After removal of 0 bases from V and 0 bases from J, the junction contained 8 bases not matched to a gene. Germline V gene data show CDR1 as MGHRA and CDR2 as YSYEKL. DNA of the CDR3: TGCGCCAGCAGCCAAGATGGGACAGTTCTGAGCTCTGGAAACACCATATATTTT. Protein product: CASSQDGTVLSSGNTIYF.

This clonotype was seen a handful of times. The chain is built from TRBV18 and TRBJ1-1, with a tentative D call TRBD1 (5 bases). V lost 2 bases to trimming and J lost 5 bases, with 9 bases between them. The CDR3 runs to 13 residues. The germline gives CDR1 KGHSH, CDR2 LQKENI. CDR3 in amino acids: CASSPKQATEAFF. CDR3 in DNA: TGTGCCAGCTCACCAAAACAGGCAACTGAAGCTTTCTTT.

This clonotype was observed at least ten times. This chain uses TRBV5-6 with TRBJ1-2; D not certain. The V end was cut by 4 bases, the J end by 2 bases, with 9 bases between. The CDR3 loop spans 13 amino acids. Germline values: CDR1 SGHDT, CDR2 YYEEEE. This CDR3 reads CASSRQPNYGYTF. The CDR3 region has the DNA TGTGCCAGCAGCCGCCAACCCAACTATGGCTACACCTTC. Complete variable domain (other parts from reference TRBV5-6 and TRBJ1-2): DAGVTQSPTHLIKTRGQQVTLRCSPKSGHDTVSWYQQALGQGPQFIFQYYEEEERQRGNFPDRFSGHQFPNYSSELNVNALLLGDSALYLCASSRQPNYGYTFGSGTRLTVV.

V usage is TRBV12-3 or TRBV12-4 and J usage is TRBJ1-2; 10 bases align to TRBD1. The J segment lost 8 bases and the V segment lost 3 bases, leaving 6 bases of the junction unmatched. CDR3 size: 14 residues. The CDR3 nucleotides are TGTGCCAGCAGTTTGGGGACAGGGGTCGTAGGCTACACCTTC. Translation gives CASSLGTGVVGYTF.

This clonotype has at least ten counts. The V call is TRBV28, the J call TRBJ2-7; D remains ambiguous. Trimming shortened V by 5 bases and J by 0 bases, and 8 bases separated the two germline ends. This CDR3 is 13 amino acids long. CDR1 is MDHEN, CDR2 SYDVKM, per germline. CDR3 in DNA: TGTGCCAGCAGTCCCCAGGTCTCCTACGAGCAGTACTTC. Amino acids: CASSPQVSYEQYF.